This TCR beta chain was documented in a study of blood T cell repertoires in COVID-19. Study context: From the United States, Italy and Spain came samples of acute and convalescent COVID-19.

The table came from immunoSEQ multiplex PCR; TCRdb's copy has only in-frame clones and leaves some out. The table shows approximately 200,000 clones, with 75% to 85% occurring only once. Germline-derived CDR1 and CDR2 are SNHLY and FYNNEI. This CDR3 is 16 amino acids long. Deletions cut 8 bases from V and 0 bases from J, with 20 bases between. The chain joins TRBV2 to TRBJ2-7; D might be TRBD1 (6 bases). This sequence was found in a woman aged 50 to 60 with acute or convalescent COVID-19. What was sequenced was peripheral blood. CDR3 protein: CASSLSTGLSSYEQYF. CDR3 nucleotide sequence: TGTGCCAGCTCCCTGAGTACAGGGCTTAGCTCCTACGAGCAGTACTTC.